This is a list of T cell receptor beta chains from one sample in a study of cytomegalovirus exposure and HLA in healthy donors. Produced via immunoSEQ multiplex PCR; TCRdb's table is partial and in-frame only. Of some 250,000 clones in the sample, about 80% were seen once. Sequences were obtained from PBMCs. Receptors originate from a woman in her forties in good health and CMV-seropositive. Each CDR3 is given with its conserved first and last residue. The D gene is left open where the match is weak. Only some rows state a clone size, as once, few, many or a class for expanded clones.

clone_size j_call d_call v_call cdr3_aa cdr3_nt
NA TRBJ1-1 TRBD1 TRBV7-7 CASSLWQDRGQSGTEAFF TGTGCCAGCAGCTTATGGCAGGACAGGGGGCAATCGGGCACTGAAGCTTTCTTT
NA TRBJ1-1 NA TRBV5-1 CASSLGRGMDRVNTEAFF TGCGCCAGCAGCTTGGGCCGAGGAATGGACAGAGTGAACACTGAAGCTTTCTTT
NA TRBJ2-3 TRBD2 TRBV29-1 CSVRLAGALTQYF TGCAGCGTCCGACTAGCCGGGGCGTTAACGCAGTATTTT
NA TRBJ2-5 NA TRBV29-1 CSVRPGQETQYF TGCAGCGTTAGGCCAGGCCAAGAGACCCAGTACTTC
many TRBJ1-3 TRBD1 TRBV7-3 CASSMTGGDTIYF TGTGCCAGCAGCATGACAGGGGGGGACACCATATATTTT
NA TRBJ2-7 NA TRBV7-9 CSSSLARRGGRNYEQYF TGTTCCAGCAGCTTAGCTCGGCGAGGAGGTAGGAACTACGAGCAGTACTTC
NA TRBJ2-2 TRBD2 TRBV6-5 CASSWSSGSAGELFF TGTGCCAGCAGTTGGTCTAGCGGGAGCGCCGGGGAGCTGTTTTTT
NA TRBJ1-4 TRBD1 TRBV9 CASSTRTGVGEKLFF TGTGCCAGCAGCACCCGGACAGGGGTCGGAGAAAAACTGTTTTTT
NA TRBJ1-1 NA TRBV20-1 CSASMNTEAFF TGCAGTGCTAGCATGAACACTGAAGCTTTCTTT
NA TRBJ2-3 TRBD2 TRBV14 CASSRLGTSGRLTDTQYF TGTGCCAGCAGCCGACTCGGGACTAGCGGGAGGCTGACAGATACGCAGTATTTT
NA TRBJ1-5 NA TRBV19 CASTQGNSNQPQHF TGTGCCAGTACCCAGGGGAATAGCAATCAGCCCCAGCATTTT
once TRBJ2-2 TRBD2 TRBV7-8 CASSLSASGGLGRTGELFF TGTGCCAGCAGCTTATCGGCTAGCGGGGGGTTGGGGAGGACCGGGGAGCTGTTTTTT
NA TRBJ1-3 NA TRBV5-8 CASSRGYLSSGNTIYF TGTGCCAGCAGCCGAGGGTATTTGAGCTCTGGAAACACCATATATTTT
NA TRBJ2-7 NA TRBV6-5 CASEGQVAYEQYF TGTGCCAGCGAGGGACAAGTAGCCTACGAGCAGTACTTC
NA TRBJ1-6 NA TRBV27 CASSLEKSGRRNSPLHF TGTGCCAGCAGTTTAGAAAAATCAGGGAGGCGTAATTCACCCCTCCACTTT
NA TRBJ1-1 NA TRBV4-3 CASRGGANTEAFF TGCGCCAGCAGGGGGGGTGCGAACACTGAAGCTTTCTTT
few TRBJ2-5 NA TRBV5-4 CASSLGREETQYF TGTGCCAGCAGCCTGGGCCGAGAAGAGACCCAGTACTTC
NA TRBJ2-1 TRBD2 TRBV4-3 CASSQQGGRARNEQFF TGCGCCAGCAGCCAGCAGGGCGGGAGGGCCAGAAATGAGCAGTTCTTC
NA TRBJ1-2 NA TRBV19 CASSPSLTVNYGYTF TGTGCCAGTAGTCCCAGCCTCACAGTTAACTATGGCTACACCTTC
few TRBJ1-5 NA TRBV25-1 CASSYGNSNQPQHF TGTGCCAGCAGTTACGGGAATAGCAATCAGCCCCAGCATTTT
NA TRBJ1-4 NA TRBV2 CASSERQANEKLFF TGTGCCAGCAGTGAAAGACAGGCTAATGAAAAACTGTTTTTT
few TRBJ2-7 TRBD2 TRBV7-2 CASSLFTSGRAYEQYF TGTGCCAGCAGCTTATTTACTAGCGGTCGGGCCTACGAGCAGTACTTC
NA TRBJ1-1 TRBD1 TRBV7-9 CASSSTGGVEAFF TGTGCCAGCAGCTCCACAGGGGGCGTTGAGGCTTTCTTT
NA TRBJ2-7 NA TRBV5-1 CASSGQQGPGEQYF TGCGCCAGCAGCGGCCAACAGGGACCGGGCGAGCAGTACTTC
few TRBJ2-7 TRBD2 TRBV27 CASSLTSGGVYEQYF TGTGCCAGCAGCTTGACTAGCGGGGGGGTATACGAGCAGTACTTC
NA TRBJ2-7 NA TRBV4-3 CASSQAHTRSYEQYF TGCGCCAGCAGCCAAGCACATACCCGCTCCTACGAGCAGTACTTC
few TRBJ1-1 NA TRBV6-6 CASSYEAWEAFF TGTGCCAGCAGTTACGAGGCCTGGGAAGCTTTCTTT
NA TRBJ1-5 NA TRBV10-3 CAISESKAQLQPYSNQPQHF TGTGCCATCAGTGAGTCGAAAGCACAGCTACAGCCTTATAGCAATCAGCCCCAGCATTTT
NA TRBJ1-1 NA TRBV30 CAQNRIEAFF TGTGCCCAGAACAGGATTGAAGCTTTCTTT
NA TRBJ1-5 TRBD1 TRBV30 CAWSEGQGEFQPQHF TGTGCCTGGAGTGAAGGACAGGGGGAGTTTCAGCCCCAGCATTTT
NA TRBJ2-3 TRBD2 TRBV11-1 CASSLGTSGGMYNTDTQYF TGTGCCAGCAGCCTCGGGACTAGCGGGGGGATGTACAACACAGATACGCAGTATTTT
once TRBJ1-2 NA TRBV6-5 CATTLAANYGYTF TGTGCCACCACACTGGCGGCCAACTATGGCTACACCTTC
NA TRBJ2-5 NA TRBV5-5 CASSLWALPQETQYF TGTGCCAGCAGCCTGTGGGCCTTACCCCAAGAGACCCAGTACTTC
NA TRBJ2-7 NA TRBV5-1 CASSREASTAPYEQYF TGCGCCAGCAGCCGGGAAGCCTCGACGGCCCCCTACGAGCAGTACTTC
NA TRBJ2-5 NA TRBV12-5 CASGLAQGLSETQYF TGTGCTAGTGGTTTGGCCCAGGGATTATCAGAGACCCAGTACTTC
few TRBJ2-5 TRBD1 TRBV5-1 CASSSLAGQVQETQYF TGCGCCAGCAGCTCCCTGGCGGGACAGGTACAAGAGACCCAGTACTTC
NA TRBJ2-1 TRBD2 TRBV10-3 CAISLGLAGGGYNEQFF TGTGCCATCAGCCTTGGACTAGCGGGAGGGGGCTACAATGAGCAGTTCTTC
NA TRBJ1-2 NA TRBV5-4 CASSLDPREGGYTF TGTGCCAGCAGCTTGGACCCCCGGGAGGGTGGCTACACCTTC
NA TRBJ2-2 NA TRBV5-1 CASSLGGEFTGELFF TGCGCCAGCAGCTTAGGAGGGGAATTCACCGGGGAGCTGTTTTTT
NA TRBJ1-2 TRBD1 TRBV7-9 CASSLAGQAPKRKNYGYTF TGTGCCAGCAGCTTAGCGGGACAGGCACCAAAGAGGAAGAACTATGGCTACACCTTC
NA TRBJ2-7 TRBD2 TRBV5-1 CASSSGGNYEQYF TGCGCCAGCAGCTCGGGGGGGAACTACGAGCAGTACTTC
NA TRBJ2-1 TRBD2 TRBV27 CASSFTSGGYDEQFF TGTGCCAGCAGCTTCACTAGCGGGGGCTACGATGAGCAGTTCTTC